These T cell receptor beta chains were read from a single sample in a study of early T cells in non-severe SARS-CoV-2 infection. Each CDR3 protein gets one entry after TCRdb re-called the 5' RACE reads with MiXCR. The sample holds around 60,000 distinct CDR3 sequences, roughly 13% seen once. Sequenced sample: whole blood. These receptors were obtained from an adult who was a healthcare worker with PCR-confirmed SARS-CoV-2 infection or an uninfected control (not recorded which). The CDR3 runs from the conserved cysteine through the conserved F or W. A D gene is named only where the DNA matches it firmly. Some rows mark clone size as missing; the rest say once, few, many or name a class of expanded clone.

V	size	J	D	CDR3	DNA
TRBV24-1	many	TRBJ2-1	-	CATSDFTAGRYNEQFF	TGTGCCACCAGTGATTTTACGGCAGGGCGCTACAATGAGCAGTTCTTC
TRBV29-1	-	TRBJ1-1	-	CTPGDMNTEAFF	TGCACCCCAGGGGACATGAACACTGAAGCTTTCTTT
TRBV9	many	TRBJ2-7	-	CASSSRNDEQYF	TGTGCCAGCAGCTCCCGGAACGACGAGCAGTACTTC
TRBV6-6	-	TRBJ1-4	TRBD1	CATQTRQGREKLFF	TGTGCCACCCAGACTCGACAGGGACGTGAAAAACTGTTTTTT
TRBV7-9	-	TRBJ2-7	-	CASSSNGKSGTLSSYEQYF	TGTGCCAGCAGCTCGAACGGAAAGTCCGGGACATTGAGCTCCTACGAGCAGTACTTC
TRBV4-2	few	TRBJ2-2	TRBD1	CASSQGQGANTGELFF	TGTGCCAGCAGCCAGGGACAGGGGGCGAACACCGGGGAGCTGTTTTTT
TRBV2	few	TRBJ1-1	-	CASSEGGVRVEAFF	TGTGCCAGCAGTGAAGGCGGGGTTCGGGTGGAGGCTTTCTTT
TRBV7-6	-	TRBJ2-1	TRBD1	CASSLEGTGPNEQFF	TGTGCCAGCAGCTTAGAGGGGACAGGGCCAAATGAGCAGTTCTTC
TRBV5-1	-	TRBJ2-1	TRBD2	CASSSPGLAGVMSSYNEQFF	TGCGCCAGCAGCTCCCCGGGACTAGCGGGGGTGATGAGCTCCTACAATGAGCAGTTCTTC
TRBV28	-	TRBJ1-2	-	CASHAVQSVNYGYTF	TGTGCCAGTCACGCCGTACAGTCAGTCAACTATGGCTACACCTTC
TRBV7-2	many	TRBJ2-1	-	CASSPVAVFNEQFF	TGTGCCAGCAGCCCCGTAGCGGTCTTCAATGAGCAGTTCTTC
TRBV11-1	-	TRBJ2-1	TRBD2	CASSHPTSGRAFNEQFF	TGTGCCAGCAGCCATCCTACTAGCGGGAGGGCCTTCAATGAGCAGTTCTTC
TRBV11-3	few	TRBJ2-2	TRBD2	CASSPQGLAGGPTGELFF	TGTGCCAGCAGCCCGCAGGGACTAGCGGGGGGACCAACCGGGGAGCTGTTTTTT
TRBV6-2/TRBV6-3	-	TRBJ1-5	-	CASSPGHPNQPQHF	TGTGCCAGCAGTCCGGGACACCCAAATCAGCCCCAGCATTTT
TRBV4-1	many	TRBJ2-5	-	CASSQTGTQKETQYF	TGCGCCAGCAGCCAGACCGGGACCCAGAAGGAGACCCAGTACTTC
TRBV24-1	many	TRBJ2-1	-	CATTQDGYNEQFF	TGTGCCACCACTCAGGACGGGTACAATGAGCAGTTCTTC
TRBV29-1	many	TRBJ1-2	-	CSVDADLVYGYTF	TGCAGCGTTGATGCGGATTTAGTCTATGGCTACACCTTC
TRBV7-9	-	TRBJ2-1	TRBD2	CASSPLTSGGYNEQFF	TGTGCCAGCAGCCCTCTGACTAGCGGGGGTTACAATGAGCAGTTCTTC
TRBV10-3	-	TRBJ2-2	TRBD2	CAISDSGGSTGELFF	TGTGCCATCAGTGATTCGGGAGGGAGCACCGGGGAGCTGTTTTTT
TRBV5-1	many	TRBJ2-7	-	CASSPTRSSYEQYF	TGCGCCAGCAGCCCAACTAGGAGCTCCTACGAGCAGTACTTC
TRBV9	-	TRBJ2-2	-	CASSPRRTSSNTGELFF	TGTGCCAGCAGCCCTCGGAGGACCAGCTCGAACACCGGGGAGCTGTTTTTT
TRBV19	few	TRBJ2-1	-	CASSIEARQAYNEQFF	TGTGCCAGTAGTATAGAGGCTAGACAGGCCTACAATGAGCAGTTCTTC
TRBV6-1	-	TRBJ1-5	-	CAGRRRDPQPQHF	TGTGCCGGCCGCCGGAGGGATCCTCAGCCCCAGCATTTT